The 16 T cell receptor beta chains in this list originate from one sample, sequenced in a study of PD-1 blockade in classical Hodgkin lymphoma. All the patients suffered relapse after autologous stem cell transplantation, and brentuximab vedotin exposure differed. Assay: immunoSEQ multiplex PCR; the TCRdb copy retains only in-frame clones and omits some. There are around 43,000 clones in the sample; about 77% occur only once, and 13% lies in the top ten. Sample: peripheral blood mononuclear cells (PBMCs), taken at baseline. These receptors were collected from a human donor with classical Hodgkin lymphoma.

This clone was counted a few times. The CDR3 nucleotides read TGTGCCAGTAGTATAAGTCTGGGCAGCATAGATGGCTACACCTTC. Translated, it gives CASSISLGSIDGYTF. The V gene is TRBV19, the J gene TRBJ1-2; unclear D gene. Germline V gene lookup returns CDR1 LNHDA and CDR2 SQIVND (reference sequence). V was pared by 2 bases and J by 6 bases, with 16 bases between. The CDR3 has 15 amino acids.

This clone was seen only once. The gene calls are TRBV4-3 and TRBJ2-3; unclear D gene. The V gene's germline CDR1 is LGHNA and CDR2 YSLEER. Trimming stripped 4 bases from V and 0 bases from J, with 8 bases between. CDR3 length equals 14 residues. The CDR3 loop reads CASSLPGSTDTQYF. The CDR3, as DNA: TGCGCCAGCAGCCTCCCCGGGAGCACAGATACGCAGTATTTT.

In this sample, this clone turned up a few times. The V gene is TRBV2, the J gene TRBJ1-4; D is ambiguous. With 6 bases removed from V and 7 bases from J, the gap between germline ends came to 21 bases. The CDR3 sequence is 16 residues long. Germline loops: CDR1 SNHLY, CDR2 FYNNEI. The CDR3 nucleotides are TGTGCCAGCAGGGGTCTTCTAGATTTTCGAGGTGAAAAACTGTTTTTT. Amino acid sequence: CASRGLLDFRGEKLFF. The whole variable domain, remainder taken from reference TRBV2 and TRBJ1-4, is EPEVTQTPSHQVTQMGQEVILRCVPISNHLYFYWYRQILGQKVEFLVSFYNNEISEKSEIFDDQFSVERPDGSNFTLKIRSTKLEDSAMYFCASRGLLDFRGEKLFFGSGTQLSVL.

This clone was recorded only once. V and J are TRBV6-5 and TRBJ2-1; 8 nucleotides line up with TRBD2. The CDR3 contains 13 residues. V was pared by 2 bases and J by 11 bases, with 5 bases of the junction left unmatched. Germline V CDR1 and CDR2: MNHEY, SVGAGI. The CDR3 reads CASSYGAGAQQFF. In DNA form, the CDR3 reads TGTGCCAGCAGTTACGGAGCGGGGGCCCAGCAGTTCTTC.

CDR3 loop: CASSLIPPRQGSNQPQHF. CDR3 nucleotide sequence: TGTGCCAGCAGCTTAATCCCCCCCAGACAGGGAAGCAATCAGCCCCAGCATTTT. The chain has TRBV7-8 and TRBJ1-5; 7 bases agree with TRBD1. CDR1 and CDR2 from the germline V gene are SGHVS and FQNEAQ. The CDR3 contains 18 residues. J lost 1 base, V lost 2 bases, and 11 bases had no gene match.

The chain couples TRBV11-3 to TRBJ2-5; TRBD1 agrees at 7 bases. Looked up from germline, CDR1 is SGHNT and CDR2 is YENEEA. CDR3 length equals 14 residues. V was pared by 5 bases and J by 2 bases, with 5 bases of the junction left unmatched. The CDR3 nucleotides read TGTGCCAGCAGCCTAGGACAGGCACAAGAGACCCAGTACTTC. It yields the protein CASSLGQAQETQYF.

The rearrangement joins TRBV7-9 to TRBJ2-2; the match to TRBD2 covers 7 bases. Germline V gives CDR1 SEHNR, CDR2 FQNEAQ (reference sequence). V was clipped by 0 bases and J by 5 bases; unmatched bases: 6. The CDR3 extends over 16 amino acids. CDR3: CASSLALAGVTGELFF. CDR3 in DNA: TGTGCCAGCAGCTTAGCGCTCGCGGGGGTTACCGGGGAGCTGTTTTTT.

This clone is a singleton in its sample. The rearrangement joins TRBV4-2 to TRBJ2-5; 10 bases fit TRBD2. The CDR3 has 18 amino acids. Germline loops: CDR1 LGHNA, CDR2 YNFKEQ. Trimming removed 0 bases from V and 1 base from J; junction bases left unmatched: 8. The DNA of the CDR3 is TGTGCCAGCAGCCAAGATCTGAGCGGGGGGGCGTTCCAAGAGACCCAGTACTTC. Protein: CASSQDLSGGAFQETQYF.

The rearrangement uses TRBV5-4 and TRBJ1-1, with a tentative D call TRBD1 (6 bases). CDR1 and CDR2 from the germline V gene are SGHNT and YYREEE (reference sequence). V lost 4 bases and J 5 bases, leaving 12 bases between the germline ends. There are 13 residues in the CDR3. This CDR3 is CASSTTTGTEAFF. CDR3 in DNA: TGTGCCAGCAGCACTACGACAGGAACTGAAGCTTTCTTT.

This sequence joins TRBV28 and TRBJ1-6; TRBD1 aligns across 9 bases. The junction had 6 bases not matched to a gene; V was cut back by 6 bases and J by 6 bases. CDR3 length equals 15 residues. Germline V CDR1 and CDR2: MDHEN, SYDVKM. CDR3 DNA: TGTGCCAGCAGCCGGGACAGGGATTTTAATTCACCCCTCCACTTT. Its protein product is CASSRDRDFNSPLHF.

The chain employs TRBV11-1 and TRBJ2-1, with D uncertain. Germline CDR1 and CDR2: SGHAT and FQDESV (reference sequence). The CDR3 consists of 11 residues. Trimming stripped 3 bases from V and 5 bases from J, with 2 bases between. The chain's CDR3 is CASSFHNEQFF. In nucleotides, the CDR3 is TGTGCCAGCAGCTTCCACAATGAGCAGTTCTTC.

A single count supports this clone. The rearrangement links TRBV6-1 to TRBJ1-6; 11 bases match TRBD1. The V and J ends lost 6 bases and 7 bases, in that order; junction bases with no gene match: 5. Germline CDR1 is MNHNS and CDR2 is SASEGT. There are 15 residues in the CDR3. In DNA form, the CDR3 reads TGTGCCAGCAGCGGACAGGGGGCAACGAATTCACCCCTCCACTTT. It encodes CASSGQGATNSPLHF.

CDR3: CAVVSRDVEETQYF. CDR3 nucleotide sequence: TGTGCTGTCGTCTCCCGGGACGTAGAAGAGACCCAGTACTTC. V gene TRBV12-5 combines with J gene TRBJ2-5; the D call may be TRBD1 or TRBD2 (5 bases each). Germline assignment: CDR1 LGHNT and CDR2 FRNRAP. V was shortened by 11 bases and J by 3 bases, with 19 bases between the two germline ends. This CDR3 comprises 14 residues.

This clone was counted between two and nine times. The gene calls are TRBV7-2 and TRBJ1-3, with a tentative D call TRBD1 (6 bases). Per the germline V gene, CDR1 is SGHTA and CDR2 is FQGNSA. The CDR3 has 15 amino acids. With 5 bases removed from V and 9 bases from J, the gap between germline ends came to 20 bases. This chain's CDR3 is CASSPSAGLGGTIYF. The CDR3 DNA follows: TGTGCCAGCAGCCCGTCTGCCGGCCTAGGGGGCACCATATATTTT.

This clone occurred once. The V call is TRBV7-9, the J call TRBJ1-3; TRBD1 is a possible D gene (5 bases). The germline CDR1 and CDR2 sequences are SEHNR and FQNEAQ (reference sequence). The ends were cut back, 5 bases at V and 0 bases at J, with 11 bases in the middle. The CDR3 runs to 15 residues. CDR3 in DNA: TGTGCCAGCAGCCCTGTGGGGGGCTCTGGAAACACCATATATTTT. Its translation: CASSPVGGSGNTIYF.

The chain employs TRBV2 and TRBJ2-7, with D maybe TRBD1 (6 bases). Germline CDR1 SNHLY, CDR2 FYNNEI. The CDR3 sequence is 13 residues long. V lost 4 bases to trimming and J lost 2 bases, with 9 bases between them. The CDR3: CASSVWGPYEQYF. The CDR3 bases are TGTGCCAGCAGTGTTTGGGGGCCCTACGAGCAGTACTTC.